The 23 T cell receptor beta chains listed next were all sequenced from one sample in a study of blood T cell repertoires in COVID-19. Generated by immunoSEQ multiplex PCR, the TCRdb table keeps only in-frame clones and is missing some. The sample records some 700,000 clones, over 80% being singletons. The sample was peripheral blood. These receptors were collected from a woman under 30 with acute or convalescent COVID-19.

This clone is a singleton in its sample. The rearrangement uses TRBV24-1 and TRBJ2-1; TRBD1 agrees at 7 bases. CDR1 and CDR2 from the germline V gene are KGHDR and SFDVKD. CDR3 length: 16 amino acids. V gave up 5 bases and J gave up 2 bases; unmatched junction bases: 8. The CDR3 region has the DNA TGTGCCACCAGTGCCTATGAGGGACAGACCTACAATGAGCAGTTCTTC. Amino acids: CATSAYEGQTYNEQFF.

The chain joins TRBV24-1 to TRBJ1-5; the D gene is possibly TRBD1 (6 bases). CDR1 is KGHDR and CDR2 is SFDVKD in the germline V gene. The CDR3 has 15 amino acids. The V end lost 4 bases, the J end lost 7 bases, and 16 bases lay between the germline ends. The CDR3 nucleotides read TGTGCCACCAGTGACCAAACAGGGCTGGGACAGCCCCAGCATTTT. Encoded protein: CATSDQTGLGQPQHF.

This clone is a singleton in its sample. The chain employs TRBV6-5 and TRBJ2-1, with 8 bases matching TRBD1. After removal of 7 bases from V and 6 bases from J, the junction contained 5 bases not matched to a gene. This CDR3 is built from 13 residues. Germline CDR1 reads MNHEY; CDR2 reads SVGAGI. This CDR3 is CASTLTGGNEQFF. CDR3 bases: TGTGCCAGCACCCTTACAGGGGGCAATGAGCAGTTCTTC.

This CDR3 is CASSMGQPLLFHGYTF. The CDR3 DNA reads TGTGCCAGTAGTATGGGGCAGCCTCTCCTTTTTCATGGCTACACCTTC. V usage is TRBV19 and J usage is TRBJ1-2; perhaps TRBD1 as D (5 bases). Trimming took off 3 bases at V and 6 bases at J, with 20 bases between the two ends. This CDR3 is built from 16 residues. Per the germline V gene, CDR1 is LNHDA and CDR2 is SQIVND (reference sequence).

J is TRBJ1-6 and V is TRBV30; D is perhaps TRBD1 (6 bases). This CDR3 comprises 14 residues. The V end was cut by 7 bases, the J end by 5 bases, with 15 bases between. Germline CDR1 is GTSNPN and CDR2 is SVGIG (reference sequence). The DNA of the CDR3 is TGTGCCTTGGACCCAAGGGGGAATAATTCACCCCTCCACTTT. Its protein is CALDPRGNNSPLHF.

The chain employs TRBV6-5 and TRBJ1-2; tentative D call: TRBD1 (6 bases). Trimming took off 6 bases at V and 1 base at J, with 12 bases between the two ends. Germline V gene lookup returns CDR1 MNHEY and CDR2 SVGAGI. The CDR3 totals 14 residues. The CDR3 region is CASRPDRFNYGYTF. In DNA, the CDR3 is TGTGCCAGCAGGCCGGACAGATTTAACTATGGCTACACCTTC.

The chain joins TRBV6-2 or TRBV6-3 to TRBJ1-5; 8 nucleotides align to TRBD1. The germline CDR1 and CDR2 sequences are MNHEY and SVGEGT. The CDR3 totals 18 residues. The J segment lost 11 bases and the V segment lost 4 bases, leaving 22 bases of the junction unmatched. This chain's CDR3 is CASSSLKSRDRHHGAQHF. DNA for the CDR3: TGTGCCAGCAGTTCCCTCAAGTCCCGGGACAGGCACCACGGGGCCCAGCATTTT.

A few counts support this clone. The rearrangement joins TRBV18 to TRBJ1-5; a possible D gene is TRBD1 (6 bases). This CDR3 contains 12 residues. The germline CDR1 and CDR2 sequences are KGHSH and LQKENI. The V and J ends lost 8 bases and 7 bases respectively, with 12 bases between them. The CDR3 coding sequence is TGTGCCAGCGCCCGGACAGCCCAGCCCCAGCATTTT. This translates into CASARTAQPQHF.

On this clone: Other DNA sequences within the sample encode an identical CDR3. The rearrangement uses TRBV4-1 and TRBJ2-1, with D possibly being TRBD1 (5 bases). The CDR3 contains 14 residues. The ends were cut back, 1 base at V and 4 bases at J, with 8 bases in the middle. Germline V gene sequence: CDR1 MGHRA, CDR2 YSYEKL. In nucleotides, the CDR3 is TGCGCCAGCAGCCAAGGCCAGGGTTACAATGAGCAGTTCTTC. The encoded protein is CASSQGQGYNEQFF.

J is TRBJ2-5 and V is TRBV7-8; 7 bases agree with TRBD2. J lost 2 bases, V lost 1 base, and 13 bases had no gene match. This CDR3 comprises 18 residues. CDR1 is SGHVS and CDR2 is FQNEAQ in the germline V gene. CDR3 in DNA: TGTGCCAGCAGCTTAGGGGAGGGGCCAATTCGACATCAAGAGACCCAGTACTTC. Translating gives CASSLGEGPIRHQETQYF.

V is TRBV7-2 and J is TRBJ2-3; 8 positions match TRBD2. Germline CDR1 is SGHTA and CDR2 is FQGNSA. The ends lost 0 bases at V and 5 bases at J; junction bases unmatched: 10. The CDR3 has 17 residues. CDR3 amino acids: CASSLAPGGLVKDTQYF. DNA of the CDR3: TGTGCCAGCAGCTTAGCGCCCGGGGGACTAGTAAAAGATACGCAGTATTTT. Together with reference TRBV7-2 and TRBJ2-3, the CDR3 gives the full variable domain: GAGVSQSPSNKVTEKGKDVELRCDPISGHTALYWYRQSLGQGLEFLIYFQGNSAPDKSGLPSDRFSAERTGGSVSTLTIQRTQQEDSAVYLCASSLAPGGLVKDTQYFGPGTRLTVL.

This chain joins TRBV19 and TRBJ1-5, with D possibly matching TRBD1 (6 bases). Germline V gene lookup returns CDR1 LNHDA and CDR2 SQIVND (reference sequence). V lost 4 bases and J 6 bases, leaving 13 bases between the germline ends. The CDR3 has 14 amino acids. CDR3 in DNA: TGTGCCAGTAGTACCCAGGGGACGGGTCAGCCCCAGCATTTT. Its translation is CASSTQGTGQPQHF.

This chain joins TRBV30 and TRBJ2-1; 9 bases fit TRBD2. The germline gives CDR1 GTSNPN, CDR2 SVGIG (reference sequence). This CDR3 comprises 14 residues. The trim removed 4 bases at V and 10 bases at J, leaving 11 bases unmatched. The CDR3 region is CAWTYSGGRLEQFF. CDR3 DNA sequence: TGTGCCTGGACGTATAGCGGGGGAAGATTGGAGCAGTTCTTC. Filled out from reference TRBV30 and TRBJ2-1, the complete variable domain reads SQTIHQWPATLVQPVGSPLSLECTVEGTSNPNLYWYRQAAGRGLQLLFYSVGIGQISSEVPQNLSASRPQDRQFILSSKKLLLSDSGFYLCAWTYSGGRLEQFFGPGTRLTVL.

This clone was counted a single time. The V call is TRBV5-1, the J call TRBJ2-5; D perhaps matches TRBD2 (5 bases). The CDR3 consists of 13 residues. CDR1 is SGHRS, CDR2 YFSETQ, per germline. Trimming stripped 2 bases from V and 2 bases from J, with 7 bases between. The CDR3 loop reads CASSFREQETQYF. In DNA, the CDR3 is TGCGCCAGCAGCTTTAGGGAGCAAGAGACCCAGTACTTC.

The chain is built from TRBV19 and TRBJ1-1; 7 nucleotides agree with TRBD1. This CDR3 contains 16 residues. The trim removed 3 bases at V and 1 base at J, leaving 8 bases unmatched. Germline loops: CDR1 LNHDA, CDR2 SQIVND (reference sequence). The CDR3 spells CASSIFWDRQNTEAFF. CDR3 nucleotides: TGTGCCAGTAGTATTTTCTGGGACAGACAGAACACTGAAGCTTTCTTT. Full variable domain (rest looked up from reference TRBV19 and TRBJ1-1): DGGITQSPKYLFRKEGQNVTLSCEQNLNHDAMYWYRQDPGQGLRLIYYSQIVNDFQKGDIAEGYSVSREKKESFPLTVTSAQKNPTAFYLCASSIFWDRQNTEAFFGQGTRLTVV.

The genes are TRBV6-5 and TRBJ1-2, with D hard to call. In germline, CDR1 is MNHEY, CDR2 SVGAGI. V dropped 7 bases and J dropped 5 bases, with 11 bases sitting between them. The CDR3 length is 12 residues. CDR3 coding DNA: TGTGCCAGCACGGGCGGGGTATATGGCTACACCTTC. Encoded protein: CASTGGVYGYTF.

The rearrangement uses TRBV3-1 (or the pseudogene TRBV3-2) and TRBJ1-6; TRBD1 aligns across 11 bases. Germline trimming cut 2 bases from V and 9 bases from J; bases unmatched to any gene: 6. Germline CDR1 LGHDT, CDR2 YNNKEL (reference sequence). The CDR3 is 16 amino acids. The CDR3 sequence is CASSQLLGQGGSPLHF. The CDR3 bases are TGTGCCAGCAGCCAACTTCTGGGACAGGGGGGTTCACCCCTCCACTTT.

The rearrangement links TRBV7-2 to TRBJ2-1, with no clear D. The V end was cut by 1 base, the J end by 12 bases, with 13 bases between. The germline V gene encodes CDR1 SGHTA and CDR2 FQGNSA. This CDR3 spans 13 amino acids. CDR3 sequence reads: CASSLGGQNRQFF. For the CDR3, the DNA is TGTGCCAGCAGCTTAGGTGGGCAAAATCGGCAGTTCTTC.

The V call is TRBV5-8, the J call TRBJ1-5; D is possibly TRBD1 (5 bases). The CDR3 has 14 amino acids. Trimming took off 7 bases at V and 5 bases at J, with 16 bases between the two ends. The germline CDR1 and CDR2 sequences are SGHTS and YDEGEE. CDR3 region: CASHWRWGHQPQHF. The CDR3 DNA follows: TGTGCCAGCCATTGGCGGTGGGGCCATCAGCCCCAGCATTTT.

This chain's CDR3 is CASSQDTGLNTEAFF. CDR3 coding DNA: TGTGCCAGCAGCCAAGATACAGGACTGAACACTGAAGCTTTCTTT. The J gene is TRBJ1-1, the V gene TRBV4-2; TRBD1 is a possible D gene (5 bases). V shed 0 bases and J shed 0 bases, with 8 bases lying between them. The germline gives CDR1 LGHNA, CDR2 YNFKEQ. CDR3 length equals 15 residues.

The V gene is TRBV18, the J gene TRBJ2-4; tentative D call: TRBD1 (6 bases). From germline, CDR1 is KGHSH and CDR2 LQKENI. The V end lost 0 bases, the J end lost 0 bases, and 12 bases lay between the germline ends. This CDR3 is 17 amino acids long. The CDR3 spells CASSPPPGHLAKNIQYF. Written as DNA, the CDR3 is TGTGCCAGCTCACCACCTCCGGGACACCTAGCCAAAAACATTCAGTACTTC.

Remarks on this clone: The sample holds other DNA sequences that translate to the same CDR3. V is TRBV3-1 (or the pseudogene TRBV3-2) and J is TRBJ2-7, with TRBD2 identical over 10 bases. CDR3 length: 14 residues. V shed 4 bases and J 0 bases; nucleotides not matched to a gene: 0. Germline V gene lookup returns CDR1 LGHDT and CDR2 YNNKEL (reference sequence). As DNA, the CDR3 is TGTGCCAGCAGCCTAGCGGGGGGCTCCTACGAGCAGTACTTC. Translated: CASSLAGGSYEQYF.

V is TRBV5-1 and J is TRBJ1-3; D remains unclear. Germline CDR1 SGHRS, CDR2 YFSETQ. The germline V and J ends were trimmed by 4 bases and 0 bases, with 11 bases remaining between them. The CDR3 totals 15 residues. CDR3 amino acids: CASSKDGASGNTIYF. The CDR3 DNA reads TGCGCCAGCAGCAAAGACGGAGCCTCTGGAAACACCATATATTTT.